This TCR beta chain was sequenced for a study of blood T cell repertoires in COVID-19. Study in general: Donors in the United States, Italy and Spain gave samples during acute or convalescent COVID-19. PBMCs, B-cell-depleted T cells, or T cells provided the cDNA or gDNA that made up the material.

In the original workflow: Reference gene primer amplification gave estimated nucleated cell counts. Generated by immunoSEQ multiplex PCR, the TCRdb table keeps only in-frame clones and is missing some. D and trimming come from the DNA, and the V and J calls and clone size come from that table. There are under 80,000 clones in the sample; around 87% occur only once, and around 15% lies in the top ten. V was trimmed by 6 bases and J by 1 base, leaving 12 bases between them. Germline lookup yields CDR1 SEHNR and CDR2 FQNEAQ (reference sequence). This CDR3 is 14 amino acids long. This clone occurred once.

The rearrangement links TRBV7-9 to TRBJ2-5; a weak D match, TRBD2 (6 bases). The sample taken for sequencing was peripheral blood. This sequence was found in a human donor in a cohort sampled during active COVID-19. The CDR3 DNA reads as TGTGCCAGCAGTGGTGTAGCGGTCCAAGAGACCCAGTACTTC. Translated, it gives CASSGVAVQETQYF. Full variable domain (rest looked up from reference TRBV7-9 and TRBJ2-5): DTGVSQNPRHKITKRGQNVTFRCDPISEHNRLYWYRQTLGQGPEFLTYFQNEAQLEKSRLLSDRFSAERPKGSFSTLEIQRTEQGDSAMYLCASSGVAVQETQYFGPGTRLLVL.